The clone carrying this TCR beta chain has just a few counts. This sample stems from a study of identical twins. TCRdb used MiXCR to reprocess the 5' RACE reads, holding one entry per CDR3 protein. The sample has hundreds of thousands of distinct CDR3 sequences; approximately 6.8% are singletons. V was pared by 9 bases and J by 3 bases, with 5 bases between. Per germline, CDR1 SNHLY and CDR2 FYNNEI. This CDR3 is built from 10 residues. These data also formed part of another study, on yellow fever vaccine responses in identical twins.

The TCR comes from a young woman in good health. What was sequenced was CD8+ T cells sorted from blood. This chain connects TRBV2 to TRBJ1-1; no clear D. CDR3 in amino acids: CARHDTEAFF. The CDR3 bases are TGTGCCAGACACGACACTGAAGCTTTCTTT. Based on the CDR3 plus reference TRBV2 and TRBJ1-1, the full variable domain is EPEVTQTPSHQVTQMGQEVILRCVPISNHLYFYWYRQILGQKVEFLVSFYNNEISEKSEIFDDQFSVERPDGSNFTLKIRSTKLEDSAMYFCARHDTEAFFGQGTRLTVV.